Sequencing of this T cell receptor beta chain was carried out in a study of blood T cell repertoires in COVID-19. Study summary: Sites in the United States, Italy and Spain provided acute and convalescent COVID-19 samples.

Original processing notes: Nucleated cell number was recorded as an estimate derived from reference gene primer amplification. Clones were sequenced by immunoSEQ multiplex PCR, and TCRdb holds only the in-frame ones, with some missing. V and J calls and clone size follow that table, whereas D and trimming were derived from the DNA. The sample yields 200,000 to 250,000 clones, 80% to 90% seen once. Sequenced sample: peripheral blood. The TCR originated in a man aged 25 to 45 with COVID-19, enrolled during active disease.

The CDR3 nucleotides read TGTGCCAGCAGCTTAAGTTCTAGCAGTGGATCCAATGAGCAGTTCTTC. This sequence encodes CASSLSSSSGSNEQFF. This chain joins TRBV7-3 and TRBJ2-1; a possible D gene is TRBD2 (5 bases). From germline, CDR1 is SGHTA and CDR2 FQGTGA. This CDR3 spans 16 amino acids. Trimming stripped 1 base from V and 6 bases from J, with 16 bases between. Complete variable domain (other parts from reference TRBV7-3 and TRBJ2-1): GAGVSQTPSNKVTEKGKYVELRCDPISGHTALYWYRQSLGQGPEFLIYFQGTGAADDSGLPNDRFFAVRPEGSVSTLKIQRTERGDSAVYLCASSLSSSSGSNEQFFGPGTRLTVL.